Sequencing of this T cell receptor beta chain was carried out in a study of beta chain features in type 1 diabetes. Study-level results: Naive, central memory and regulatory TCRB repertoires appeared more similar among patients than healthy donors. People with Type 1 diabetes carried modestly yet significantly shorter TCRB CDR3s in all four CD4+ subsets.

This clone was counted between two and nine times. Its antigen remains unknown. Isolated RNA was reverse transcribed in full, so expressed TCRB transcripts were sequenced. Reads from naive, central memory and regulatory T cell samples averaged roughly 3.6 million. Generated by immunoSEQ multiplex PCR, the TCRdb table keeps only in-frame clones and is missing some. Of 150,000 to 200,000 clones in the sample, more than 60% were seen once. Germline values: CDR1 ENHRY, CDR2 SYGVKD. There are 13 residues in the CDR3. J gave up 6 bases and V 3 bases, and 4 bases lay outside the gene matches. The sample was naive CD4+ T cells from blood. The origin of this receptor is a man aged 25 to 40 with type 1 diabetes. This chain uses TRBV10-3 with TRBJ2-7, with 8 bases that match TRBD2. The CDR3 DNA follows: TGTGCCATCAGTGACGGGACTAGGGGCGAGCAGTACTTC. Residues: CAISDGTRGEQYF.